Below are 23 T cell receptor beta chains sequenced from a single sample in a study of early T cells in non-severe SARS-CoV-2 infection. TCRdb reprocessed the 5' RACE reads with MiXCR, giving one entry per CDR3 protein. The data hold approximately 97,000 distinct CDR3 sequences, with approximately 9.9% observed a single time. This specimen consisted of whole blood, obtained at baseline. These receptors all come from an adult who was a healthcare worker with PCR-confirmed SARS-CoV-2 infection or an uninfected control (not recorded which).

This chain connects TRBV29-1 to TRBJ2-3; the D gene is possibly TRBD2 (6 bases). Germline V gene sequence: CDR1 SQVTM, CDR2 ANQGSEA. The V end lost 1 base, the J end lost 2 bases, and 7 bases lay between the germline ends. The CDR3 covers 13 residues. The CDR3 here is CSVEGRATDTQYF. Written as DNA, the CDR3 is TGCAGCGTTGAAGGGAGGGCCACAGATACGCAGTATTTT.

This clonotype has a handful of counts. The J gene is TRBJ2-1, the V gene TRBV2; D is possibly TRBD2 (6 bases). There are 13 residues in the CDR3. CDR1 is SNHLY and CDR2 is FYNNEI in the germline V gene. Trimming pared 6 bases from V and 6 bases from J, leaving 12 bases between. This CDR3 reads CASRAGWVNEQFF. The CDR3 nucleotides read TGTGCCAGCAGGGCGGGATGGGTCAATGAGCAGTTCTTC.

CDR3 sequence reads: CSARAGAYNEQFF. The CDR3 DNA follows: TGCAGTGCTAGAGCGGGAGCATACAATGAGCAGTTCTTC. V and J are TRBV20-1 and TRBJ2-1, with a tentative D call TRBD2 (6 bases). The CDR3 is 13 amino acids. Trimming pared 1 base from V and 4 bases from J, leaving 8 bases between. Germline-derived CDR1 and CDR2 are DFQATT and SNEGSKA (reference sequence).

The chain employs TRBV19 and TRBJ1-6; no definite D call. CDR1 and CDR2 from the germline V gene are LNHDA and SQIVND (reference sequence). With 3 bases removed from V and 4 bases from J, the gap between germline ends came to 7 bases. The CDR3 has 14 residues. The CDR3 nucleotides read TGTGCCAGTAGTATTGAAGTTTATAATTCACCCCTCCACTTT. It specifies CASSIEVYNSPLHF.

The chain is built from TRBV18 and TRBJ2-1; 8 bases are shared with TRBD2. This CDR3 region has 15 residues. Germline-derived CDR1 and CDR2 are KGHSH and LQKENI. Trimming cost V 3 bases and J 5 bases; bases outside gene matches: 6. CDR3 sequence reads: CASSPPGTRNNEQFF. CDR3 DNA: TGTGCCAGCTCACCTCCTGGGACTAGAAACAATGAGCAGTTCTTC. The variable domain in full, with the rest retrieved from reference TRBV18 and TRBJ2-1, is NAGVMQNPRHLVRRRGQEARLRCSPMKGHSHVYWYRQLPEEGLKFMVYLQKENIIDESGMPKERFSAEFPKEGPSILRIQQVVRGDSAAYFCASSPPGTRNNEQFFGPGTRLTVL.

The chain joins TRBV7-9 to TRBJ2-3; weak D call: TRBD1 (5 bases). Germline assignment: CDR1 SEHNR and CDR2 FQNEAQ (reference sequence). The CDR3 has 15 amino acids. Between the trimmed V and J ends, which lost 4 bases and 5 bases, there was a span of 16 bases. In DNA form, the CDR3 reads TGTGCCAGCAGCTCGGACATACTCGATATAGATACGCAGTATTTT. It yields the protein CASSSDILDIDTQYF.

This clonotype was detected many times. The chain is built from TRBV10-1 and TRBJ2-7; 7 nucleotides align to TRBD2. V trimming: 6 bases; J trimming: 4 bases; junction bases outside the gene matches: 12. The length of the CDR3 is 15 residues. Germline values: CDR1 WNHNN, CDR2 SYGVQD (reference sequence). Here the CDR3 DNA reads TGCGCCAGCAGCCCGGGGGACTATACCCCATACGAGCAGTACTTC. Its protein product is CASSPGDYTPYEQYF.

Only a few counts were recorded for this clonotype. The chain has TRBV4-2 and TRBJ2-7; a weak D match, TRBD1 (6 bases). The germline gives CDR1 LGHNA, CDR2 YNFKEQ. The length of the CDR3 is 19 residues. The V and J ends lost 3 bases and 2 bases respectively, with 26 bases between them. The DNA of the CDR3 is TGTGCCAGCAGCCACCGTGGGGGACAAAGAGGGACGGTCGCCTACGAGCAGTACTTC. This codes for CASSHRGGQRGTVAYEQYF.

V is TRBV24-1 and J is TRBJ2-3; 11 nucleotides match TRBD2. CDR1 is KGHDR and CDR2 is SFDVKD in the germline V gene. This CDR3 spans 16 amino acids. After removal of 4 bases from V and 7 bases from J, the junction contained 9 bases not matched to a gene. In nucleotides, the CDR3 is TGTGCCACCAGTGACCGTAGCGGGGGGGCCTTAAATACGCAGTATTTT. As protein: CATSDRSGGALNTQYF.

The chain recombines TRBV24-1 with TRBJ2-5; D may be TRBD2 (6 bases). CDR3 length: 16 amino acids. Germline V lookup: CDR1 KGHDR, CDR2 SFDVKD. V was trimmed by 3 bases and J by 5 bases, leaving 18 bases between them. CDR3: CATSDGAERVMETQYF. The DNA for the CDR3 is TGTGCCACCAGTGATGGGGCCGAGCGGGTGATGGAGACCCAGTACTTC.

Here the CDR3 DNA reads TGTGCCATCAGTGTGAGCGGACCCTACGAGCAGTACTTC. This gives the protein CAISVSGPYEQYF. The J gene is TRBJ2-7, the V gene TRBV10-3; tentatively, D is TRBD2 (5 bases). Germline V gives CDR1 ENHRY, CDR2 SYGVKD. Between the trimmed V and J ends, which lost 4 bases and 2 bases, there was a span of 9 bases. This CDR3 region has 13 residues.

CDR3 loop: CASSEVAPYEQYF. The CDR3 nucleotides are TGCGCCAGCAGTGAGGTAGCCCCCTACGAGCAGTACTTC. V gene TRBV10-2 combines with J gene TRBJ2-7; D remains ambiguous. There are 13 residues in the CDR3. V was clipped by 2 bases and J by 2 bases, with 7 bases between them. Germline lookup yields CDR1 WSHSY and CDR2 SAAADI.

This clonotype has a count of ten or more. V usage is TRBV10-2 and J usage is TRBJ2-7; TRBD1 might be the D (5 bases). V was pared by 8 bases and J by 3 bases, with 17 bases between. This CDR3 contains 14 residues. Germline CDR1 reads WSHSY; CDR2 reads SAAADI. The CDR3 sequence is CASLQTASYYEQYF. The CDR3 nucleotides are TGCGCCAGCCTCCAGACAGCATCCTACTACGAGCAGTACTTC.

The J gene is TRBJ2-1, the V gene TRBV12-3 or TRBV12-4; a weak D match, TRBD1 (6 bases). The CDR3 is 13 residues long. V lost 4 bases to trimming and J lost 8 bases, with 12 bases between them. The CDR3 bases are TGTGCCAGCAGTTCTTACCGACAGGATGAGCAGTTCTTC. It encodes CASSSYRQDEQFF.

This chain connects TRBV3-1 to TRBJ2-1; TRBD1 matches at 10 bases. CDR3 length: 18 residues. The V segment lost 4 bases and the J segment 3 bases; nucleotides outside the gene matches: 12. Germline assignment: CDR1 LGHDT and CDR2 YNNKEL (reference sequence). The CDR3 loop reads CASSPTGQGPSGYNEQFF. CDR3 nucleotides: TGTGCCAGCAGCCCTACGGGACAGGGGCCCTCGGGCTACAATGAGCAGTTCTTC.

The V call is TRBV3-1, the J call TRBJ2-3; 14 bases agree with TRBD2. The junction had 10 bases not matched to a gene; V was cut back by 6 bases and J by 2 bases. Germline lookup yields CDR1 LGHDT and CDR2 YNNKEL (reference sequence). CDR3 length equals 18 residues. This CDR3 is CASSLPGLAGENTDTQYF. The CDR3 DNA sequence: TGTGCCAGCAGTCTACCGGGACTAGCGGGAGAGAACACAGATACGCAGTATTTT.

This clonotype was seen only a few times. CDR3 in DNA: TGTGCCAGCAGTTTCCAGGGAGGCTTCGACGAGCAGTACTTC. Translating gives CASSFQGGFDEQYF. The chain joins TRBV27 to TRBJ2-7, with D maybe TRBD2 (6 bases). Germline V gene lookup returns CDR1 MNHEY and CDR2 SMNVEV (reference sequence). Trimming cost V 3 bases and J 5 bases, with 14 bases left between them. The CDR3 runs to 14 residues.

This clonotype was seen more than once but under ten times. V and J are TRBV21-1 and TRBJ2-3; the D segment call TRBD1 is taken from the table without a DNA check. TRBV21-1 is shown as a pseudogene. The CDR3 covers 15 residues. CDR3 in DNA: TGTGCCAGCAGCATCTCGCGGGGGACCACAGATACGCAGTATTTT. It specifies CASSISRGTTDTQYF.

This clonotype was picked up a small number of times. This rearrangement joins TRBV4-2 to TRBJ2-7; the D call may be TRBD1 or TRBD2 (5 bases each). Between the trimmed V and J ends, which lost 0 bases and 3 bases, there was a span of 18 bases. Germline values: CDR1 LGHNA, CDR2 YNFKEQ. The CDR3 consists of 17 residues. The chain's CDR3 is CASSQEGTGGTFYEQYF. The CDR3 DNA follows: TGTGCCAGCAGCCAAGAAGGGACGGGCGGAACCTTCTACGAGCAGTACTTC.

This clonotype was seen only a few times. The chain has TRBV7-2 and TRBJ2-2; D ambiguous. This CDR3 contains 13 residues. Germline assignment: CDR1 SGHTA and CDR2 FQGNSA. The V and J ends lost 5 bases and 7 bases respectively, with 11 bases between them. The CDR3 reads CASSPGWGGELFF. The DNA for the CDR3 is TGTGCCAGCAGCCCCGGTTGGGGCGGGGAGCTGTTTTTT.

This clonotype was recorded many times. The rearrangement joins TRBV30 to TRBJ2-7; TRBD1 aligns across 7 bases. There are 14 residues in the CDR3. The junction had 4 bases not matched to a gene; V was cut back by 1 base and J by 1 base. CDR1 is GTSNPN and CDR2 is SVGIG in the germline V gene (reference sequence). The CDR3 region is CAWSAGQLSYEQYF. The DNA of the CDR3 is TGTGCCTGGAGTGCGGGACAGCTATCCTACGAGCAGTACTTC. The complete variable domain, with remaining parts taken from reference TRBV30 and TRBJ2-7, reads SQTIHQWPATLVQPVGSPLSLECTVEGTSNPNLYWYRQAAGRGLQLLFYSVGIGQISSEVPQNLSASRPQDRQFILSSKKLLLSDSGFYLCAWSAGQLSYEQYFGPGTRLTVT.

This clonotype was seen more than once but under ten times. V usage is TRBV24-1 and J usage is TRBJ2-1; D gene uncertain. Germline V gives CDR1 KGHDR, CDR2 SFDVKD. CDR3 length equals 12 residues. V lost 1 base and J 8 bases, leaving 5 bases between the germline ends. CDR3 bases: TGTGCCACCAGTGATTTTAGTGATGAGCAGTTCTTC. Amino acids: CATSDFSDEQFF.

This clonotype occurred a few times. The chain carries TRBV5-5 and TRBJ1-1; D is unresolved. This CDR3 is built from 11 residues. The V end lost 4 bases, the J end lost 9 bases, and 10 bases lay between the germline ends. Germline loops: CDR1 SGHKS, CDR2 YYEKEE (reference sequence). The CDR3 DNA is TGTGCCAGCAGCCAGGACCCCAAAGCTTTCTTT. Amino acid sequence: CASSQDPKAFF.